A selection of T cell receptor beta chains follows, all from one sample in a study of vaccination and CD4 T cells after COVID-19. For these receptors, no antigen is known. A single record per CDR3 protein comes from TCRdb applying MiXCR to the PCR reads. The table records around 12,000 distinct CDR3 sequences, roughly 41% of them present only once. Sequences were derived from CD4+ T cells from blood, cultured in vitro, sampled after SARS-CoV-2 vaccination. The origin of the receptors is a human donor who had recovered from COVID-19. The CDR3 runs from the conserved cysteine through the conserved F or W. D genes are given only for firm matches. Not every row has a clone size; where given, it reads once, few, many or a size class.

J	size	V	D	DNA	CDR3
TRBJ2-5	few	TRBV7-2	TRBD2	TGTGCCAGCAGTCGGGGGAGGGCCCAAGAGACCCAGTACTTC	CASSRGRAQETQYF
TRBJ2-1	-	TRBV6-2/TRBV6-3	TRBD2	TGTGCCAGCAGTGATATTAGCGGGAGGTTGTACAATGAGCAGTTCTTC	CASSDISGRLYNEQFF
TRBJ1-1	-	TRBV7-2	TRBD1	TGTGCCAGCAGCCTTCAGACAGGGCTTAAAACTGAAGCTTTCTTT	CASSLQTGLKTEAFF
TRBJ1-3	few	TRBV20-1	-	TGCAGTGCTCCTACAGGGAATGGAAACACCATATATTTT	CSAPTGNGNTIYF
TRBJ2-1	-	TRBV29-1	-	TGCAGCGGACAGAGAAATGAGCAGTTCTTC	CSGQRNEQFF
TRBJ1-1	-	TRBV19	-	TGTGCCAGTAGTCCCGGGCGAAACACTGAAGCTTTCTTT	CASSPGRNTEAFF
TRBJ2-1	few	TRBV7-2	TRBD1	TGTGCCAGCAGCCGGAGCATGACAGGGTGGTACAATGAGCAGTTCTTC	CASSRSMTGWYNEQFF
TRBJ1-5	-	TRBV28	-	TGTGCCAGCAGTCTACTGACGGTGATTGGTCAGCCCCAGCATTTT	CASSLLTVIGQPQHF
TRBJ2-7	-	TRBV28	-	TGTGCCAGCACCTCGCTTTCGGTGACAGGGCAGGGAGGTTGGGACGAGCAGTACTTC	CASTSLSVTGQGGWDEQYF
TRBJ2-3	-	TRBV5-1	TRBD1	TGCGCCAGCAGCCCCCGATACAGGGGAAGCACAGATACGCAGTATTTT	CASSPRYRGSTDTQYF
TRBJ1-5	-	TRBV28	-	TGTGCCAGCAGTTTCCCAGGAGGCGGCAATCAGCCCCAGCATTTT	CASSFPGGGNQPQHF
TRBJ1-2	-	TRBV28	-	TGTGCCAGCAGTGGCTTCGGACCGGGACGGATAAACTATGGCTACACCTTC	CASSGFGPGRINYGYTF
TRBJ1-1	-	TRBV14	-	TGTGCCAGCAGCCAAATCCCAGCGTCGGCTGAAGCTTTCTTT	CASSQIPASAEAFF
TRBJ1-1	few	TRBV6-5	-	TGTGCCAGCAGTTGGCTTGGCCAGCCGAACACTGAAGCTTTCTTT	CASSWLGQPNTEAFF
TRBJ2-7	-	TRBV27	-	TGTGCCAGCAGTTTACAAATGTCGGGGAACTCCTACGAGCAGTACTTC	CASSLQMSGNSYEQYF
TRBJ2-3	-	TRBV5-1	TRBD2	TGCGCCAGCAGCCGACTAGCGGGAGGGCCTAGCACAGATACGCAGTATTTT	CASSRLAGGPSTDTQYF
TRBJ1-1	-	TRBV28	TRBD1	TGTGCCAGCAGTTTATATACCGGACAGGGGCGGACTGAAGCTTTCTTT	CASSLYTGQGRTEAFF
TRBJ1-6	-	TRBV28	-	TGTGCCAGCGGTGTCAGGGAGAATTCACCCCTCCACTTT	CASGVRENSPLHF
TRBJ2-4	few	TRBV19	-	TGTGCCAGTAGTATAGATTCAACTCTAGGTCGATTAGCCAAAAACATTCAGTACTTC	CASSIDSTLGRLAKNIQYF
TRBJ2-1	medium-sized	TRBV5-1	-	TGCGCCAGCAGCTTGGATTTGAACCGGCCCGCGGATGAGCAGTTCTTC	CASSLDLNRPADEQFF
TRBJ1-1	few	TRBV19	-	TGTGCCAGTAGTATGGCGGTTTGGAGGAACACTGAAGCTTTCTTT	CASSMAVWRNTEAFF
TRBJ2-3	-	TRBV30	-	TGTGCCTGGAGTGTTTTGGGGCTATCGCACACAGATACGCAGTATTTT	CAWSVLGLSHTDTQYF
TRBJ2-1	-	TRBV4-3	-	TGCGCCAGCAGCCAAGATGGGTGGGGGTACAATGAGCAGTTCTTC	CASSQDGWGYNEQFF
TRBJ2-2	medium-sized	TRBV27	TRBD2	TGTGCCAGCAGTCTCCGGGGGGCGAACACCGGGGAGCTGTTTTTT	CASSLRGANTGELFF